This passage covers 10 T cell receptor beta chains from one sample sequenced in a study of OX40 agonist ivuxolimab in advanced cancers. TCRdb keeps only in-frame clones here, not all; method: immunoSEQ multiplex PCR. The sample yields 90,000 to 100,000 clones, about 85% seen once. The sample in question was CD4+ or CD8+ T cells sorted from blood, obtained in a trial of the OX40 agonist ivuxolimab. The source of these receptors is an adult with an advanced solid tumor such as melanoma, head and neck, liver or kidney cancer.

The DNA for the CDR3 is TGTGCCAGCAGCCCTCACGTAGGCGATAACGAGCAGTACTTC. It is translated as CASSPHVGDNEQYF. The chain couples TRBV6-5 to TRBJ2-7; D unclear. The V gene lost 6 bases and the J gene lost 5 bases, with 17 bases spanning the gap. The CDR3 is made up of 14 amino acids. Germline values: CDR1 MNHEY, CDR2 SVGAGI.

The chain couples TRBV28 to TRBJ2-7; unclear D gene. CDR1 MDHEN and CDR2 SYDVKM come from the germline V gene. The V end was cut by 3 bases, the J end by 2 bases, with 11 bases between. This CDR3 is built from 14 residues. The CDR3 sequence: CASSLYPGTYEQYF. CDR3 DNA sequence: TGTGCCAGCAGTTTGTACCCGGGTACCTACGAGCAGTACTTC.

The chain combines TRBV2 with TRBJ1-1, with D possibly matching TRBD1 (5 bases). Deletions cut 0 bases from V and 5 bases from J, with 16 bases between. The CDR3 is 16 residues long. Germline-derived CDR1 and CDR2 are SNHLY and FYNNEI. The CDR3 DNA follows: TGTGCCAGCAGTGAAGCCGTCTATTGGGACGGGACTGAAGCTTTCTTT. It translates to CASSEAVYWDGTEAFF.

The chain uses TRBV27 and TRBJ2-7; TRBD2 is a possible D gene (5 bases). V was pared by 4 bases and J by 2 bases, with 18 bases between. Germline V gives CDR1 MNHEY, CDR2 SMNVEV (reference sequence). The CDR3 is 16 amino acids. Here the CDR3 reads CASSSSGVARPYEQYV. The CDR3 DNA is TGTGCCAGCAGTTCTTCCGGGGTAGCGCGCCCCTACGAGCAGTACGTC.

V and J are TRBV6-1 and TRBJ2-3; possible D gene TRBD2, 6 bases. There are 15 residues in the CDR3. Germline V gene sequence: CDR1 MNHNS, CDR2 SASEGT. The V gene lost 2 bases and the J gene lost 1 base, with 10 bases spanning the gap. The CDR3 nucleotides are TGTGCCAGCAGTGAAACCCCGGGAGGCACAGATACGCAGTATTTT. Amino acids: CASSETPGGTDTQYF.

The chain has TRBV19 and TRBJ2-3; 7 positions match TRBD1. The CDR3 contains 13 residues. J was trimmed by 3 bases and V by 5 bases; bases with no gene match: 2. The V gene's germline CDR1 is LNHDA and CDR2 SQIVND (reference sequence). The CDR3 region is CASSDRATDTQYF. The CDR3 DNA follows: TGTGCCAGTAGTGACAGGGCTACAGATACGCAGTATTTT.

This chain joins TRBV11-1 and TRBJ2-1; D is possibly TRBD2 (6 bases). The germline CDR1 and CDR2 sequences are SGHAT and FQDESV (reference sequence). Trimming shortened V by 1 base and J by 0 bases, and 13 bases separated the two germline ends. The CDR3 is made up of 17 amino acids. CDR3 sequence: CASSLVYGGNSYNEQFF. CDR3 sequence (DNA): TGTGCCAGCAGCTTAGTATATGGCGGGAACTCCTACAATGAGCAGTTCTTC.

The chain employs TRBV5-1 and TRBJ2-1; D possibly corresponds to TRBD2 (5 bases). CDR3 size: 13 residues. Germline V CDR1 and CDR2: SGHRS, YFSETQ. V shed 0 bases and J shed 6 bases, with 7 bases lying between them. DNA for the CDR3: TGCGCCAGCAGCTTGGAACGGGGCAATGAGCAGTTCTTC. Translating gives CASSLERGNEQFF. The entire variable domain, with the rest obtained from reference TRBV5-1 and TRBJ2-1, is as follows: KAGVTQTPRYLIKTRGQQVTLSCSPISGHRSVSWYQQTPGQGLQFLFEYFSETQRNKGNFPGRFSGRQFSNSRSEMNVSTLELGDSALYLCASSLERGNEQFFGPGTRLTVL.

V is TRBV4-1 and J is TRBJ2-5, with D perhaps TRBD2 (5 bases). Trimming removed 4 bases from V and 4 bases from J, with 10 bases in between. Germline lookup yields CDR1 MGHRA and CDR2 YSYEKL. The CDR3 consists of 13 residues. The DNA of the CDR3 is TGCGCCAGCAGCCGCTGGAGGAGAGAGACCCAGTACTTC. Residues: CASSRWRRETQYF.

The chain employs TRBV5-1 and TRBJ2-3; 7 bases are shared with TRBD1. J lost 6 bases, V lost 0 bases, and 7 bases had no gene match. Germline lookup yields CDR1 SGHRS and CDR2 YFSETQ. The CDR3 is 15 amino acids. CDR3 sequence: CASSLEGQRSDTQYF. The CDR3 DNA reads TGCGCCAGCAGCTTGGAGGGACAGAGATCGGATACGCAGTATTTT.